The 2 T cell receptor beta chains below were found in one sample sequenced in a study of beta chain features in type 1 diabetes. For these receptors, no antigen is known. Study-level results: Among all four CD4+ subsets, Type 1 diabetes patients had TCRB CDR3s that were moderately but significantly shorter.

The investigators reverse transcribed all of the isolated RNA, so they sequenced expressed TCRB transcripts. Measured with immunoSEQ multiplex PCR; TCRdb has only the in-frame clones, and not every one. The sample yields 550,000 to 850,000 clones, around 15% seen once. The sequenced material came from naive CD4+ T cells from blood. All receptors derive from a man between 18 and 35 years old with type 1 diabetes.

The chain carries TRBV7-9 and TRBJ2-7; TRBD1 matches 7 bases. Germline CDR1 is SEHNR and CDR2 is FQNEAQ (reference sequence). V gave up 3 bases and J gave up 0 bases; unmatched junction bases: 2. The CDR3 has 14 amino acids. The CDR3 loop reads CASSLGDSSYEQYF. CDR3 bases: TGTGCCAGCAGCTTGGGGGACAGCTCCTACGAGCAGTACTTC.

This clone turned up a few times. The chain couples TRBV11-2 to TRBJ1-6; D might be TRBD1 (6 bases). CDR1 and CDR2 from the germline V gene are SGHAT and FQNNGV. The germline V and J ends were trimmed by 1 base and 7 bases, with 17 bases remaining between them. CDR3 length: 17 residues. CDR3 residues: CASSLGAHRAGNSPLHF. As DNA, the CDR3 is TGTGCCAGCAGCTTAGGAGCCCACAGGGCGGGAAATTCACCCCTCCACTTT.